The clone carrying this T cell receptor (beta chain) was seen just once. Other DNA sequences in the same sample also yield this CDR3. The sample is drawn from a study of blood T cell repertoires in COVID-19. Across the study: Specimens from acute and convalescent COVID-19 originated in the United States, Italy and Spain.

In the authors' workflow: Amplification of reference gene primers was used by the study to estimate nucleated cell counts. Clones were sequenced by immunoSEQ multiplex PCR, and TCRdb holds only the in-frame ones, with some missing. Clone size and V and J calls were adopted from that table, with D and trimming inferred from the DNA. Here the sample spans tens of thousands of clones, around 90% being singletons. CDR1 and CDR2 (germline): SGHDT, YYEEEE. The CDR3 length is 15 residues. With 1 base clipped from V and 3 bases from J, the junction kept 5 bases outside the gene matches. This receptor was identified in a man in his fifties with acute or convalescent COVID-19. The material sequenced was peripheral blood. The V call is TRBV5-6, the J call TRBJ1-1; 8 nucleotides line up with TRBD1. CDR3: CASSLLDRDDTEAFF. CDR3 nucleotides: TGTGCCAGCAGCTTGTTGGACAGGGACGACACTGAAGCTTTCTTT.